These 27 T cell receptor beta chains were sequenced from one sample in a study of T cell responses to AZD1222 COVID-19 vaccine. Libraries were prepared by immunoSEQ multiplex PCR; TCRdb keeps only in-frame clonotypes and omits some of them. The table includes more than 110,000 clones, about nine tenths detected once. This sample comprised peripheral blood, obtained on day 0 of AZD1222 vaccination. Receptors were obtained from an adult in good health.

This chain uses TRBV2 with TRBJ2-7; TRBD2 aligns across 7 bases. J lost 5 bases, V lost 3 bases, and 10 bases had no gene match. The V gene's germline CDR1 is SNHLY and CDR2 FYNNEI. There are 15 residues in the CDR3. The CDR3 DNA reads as TGTGCCAGCAGTGACGGAAGCGGGGATGGCGACGAGCAGTACTTC. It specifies CASSDGSGDGDEQYF.

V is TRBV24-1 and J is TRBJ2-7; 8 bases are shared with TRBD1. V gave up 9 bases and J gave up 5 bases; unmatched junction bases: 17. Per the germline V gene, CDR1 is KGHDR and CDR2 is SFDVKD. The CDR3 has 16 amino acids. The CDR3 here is CATAAGTGRFQDEQYF. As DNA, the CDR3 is TGTGCCACCGCGGCCGGGACAGGCCGCTTTCAGGACGAGCAGTACTTC.

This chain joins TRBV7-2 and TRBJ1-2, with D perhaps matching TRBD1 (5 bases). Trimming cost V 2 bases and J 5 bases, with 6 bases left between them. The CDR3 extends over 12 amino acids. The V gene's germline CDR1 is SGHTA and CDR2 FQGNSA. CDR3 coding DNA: TGTGCCAGCAGCTTATCAGGGTATGGCTACACCTTC. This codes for CASSLSGYGYTF.

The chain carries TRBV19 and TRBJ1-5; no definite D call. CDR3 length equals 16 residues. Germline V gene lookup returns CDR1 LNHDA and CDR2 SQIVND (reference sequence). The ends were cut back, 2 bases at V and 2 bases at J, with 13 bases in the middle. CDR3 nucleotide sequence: TGTGCCAGTAGTATAAGAGGCCCGGGCGGCAATCAGCCCCAGCATTTT. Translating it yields CASSIRGPGGNQPQHF.

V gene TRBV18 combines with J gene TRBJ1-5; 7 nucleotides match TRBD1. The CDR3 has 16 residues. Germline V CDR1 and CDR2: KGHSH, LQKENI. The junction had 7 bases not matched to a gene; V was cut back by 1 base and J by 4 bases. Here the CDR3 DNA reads TGTGCCAGCTCACCACAAACGGGACAGATGAATCAGCCCCAGCATTTT. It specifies CASSPQTGQMNQPQHF.

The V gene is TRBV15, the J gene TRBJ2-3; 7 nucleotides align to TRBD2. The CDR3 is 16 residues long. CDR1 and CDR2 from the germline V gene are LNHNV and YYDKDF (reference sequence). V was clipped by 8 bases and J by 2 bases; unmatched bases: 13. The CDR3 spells CATRRGGLGNTDTQYF. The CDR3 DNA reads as TGTGCCACCCGAAGGGGAGGGCTAGGTAACACAGATACGCAGTATTTT.

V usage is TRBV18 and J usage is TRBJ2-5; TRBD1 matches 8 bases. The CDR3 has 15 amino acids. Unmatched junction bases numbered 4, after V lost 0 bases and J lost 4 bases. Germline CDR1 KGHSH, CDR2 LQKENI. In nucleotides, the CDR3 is TGTGCCAGCTCACCACCAATCGGGACAGGAGAGACCCAGTACTTC. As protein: CASSPPIGTGETQYF.

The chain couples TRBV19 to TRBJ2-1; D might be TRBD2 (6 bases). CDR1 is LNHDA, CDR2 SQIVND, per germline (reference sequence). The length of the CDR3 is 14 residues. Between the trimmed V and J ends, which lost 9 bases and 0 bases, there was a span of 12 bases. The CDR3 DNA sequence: TGTGCCAGCACCCGGGGGAGCTCCTACAATGAGCAGTTCTTC. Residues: CASTRGSSYNEQFF.

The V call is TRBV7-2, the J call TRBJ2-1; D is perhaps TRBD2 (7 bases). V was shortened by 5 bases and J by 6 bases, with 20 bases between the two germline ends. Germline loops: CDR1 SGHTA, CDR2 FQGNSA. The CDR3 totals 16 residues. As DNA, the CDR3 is TGTGCCAGCAGCCCAGGTATGGGAGGGGGAGGCAATGAGCAGTTCTTC. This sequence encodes CASSPGMGGGGNEQFF.

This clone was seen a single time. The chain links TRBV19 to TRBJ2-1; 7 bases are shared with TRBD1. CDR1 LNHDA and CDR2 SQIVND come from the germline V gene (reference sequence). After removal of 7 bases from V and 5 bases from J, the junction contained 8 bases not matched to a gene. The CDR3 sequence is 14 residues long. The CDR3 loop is CASTPTGSHNEQFF. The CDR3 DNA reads TGTGCCAGTACCCCGACAGGGAGCCACAATGAGCAGTTCTTC.

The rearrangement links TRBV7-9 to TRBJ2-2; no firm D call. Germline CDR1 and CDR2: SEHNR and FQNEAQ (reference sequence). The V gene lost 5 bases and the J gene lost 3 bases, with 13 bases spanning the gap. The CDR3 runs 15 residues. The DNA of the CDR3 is TGTGCCAGCAGCCGAAGCCAGGCGTACACCGGGGAGCTGTTTTTT. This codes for CASSRSQAYTGELFF.

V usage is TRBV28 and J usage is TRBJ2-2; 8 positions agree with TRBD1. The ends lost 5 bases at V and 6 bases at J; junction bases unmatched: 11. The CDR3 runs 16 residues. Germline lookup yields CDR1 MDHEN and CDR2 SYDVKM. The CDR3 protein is CASSARTGSGSGELFF. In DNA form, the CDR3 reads TGTGCCAGCAGTGCCCGGACAGGGTCTGGGTCCGGGGAGCTGTTTTTT.

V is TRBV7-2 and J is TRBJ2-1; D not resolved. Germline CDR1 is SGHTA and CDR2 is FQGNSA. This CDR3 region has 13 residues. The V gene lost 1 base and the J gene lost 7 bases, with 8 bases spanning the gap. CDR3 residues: CASSLGTTNEQFF. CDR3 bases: TGTGCCAGCAGCTTAGGTACTACTAATGAGCAGTTCTTC.

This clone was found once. The CDR3 reads CASLGQGNYGYTF. CDR3 DNA: TGTGCCAGCCTGGGACAGGGTAACTATGGCTACACCTTC. This chain joins TRBV7-9 and TRBJ1-2; TRBD1 agrees at 9 bases. The CDR3 runs to 13 residues. The germline V gene encodes CDR1 SEHNR and CDR2 FQNEAQ (reference sequence). After removal of 8 bases from V and 1 base from J, the junction contained 2 bases not matched to a gene. The entire variable domain, with the rest obtained from reference TRBV7-9 and TRBJ1-2, is as follows: DTGVSQNPRHKITKRGQNVTFRCDPISEHNRLYWYRQTLGQGPEFLTYFQNEAQLEKSRLLSDRFSAERPKGSFSTLEIQRTEQGDSAMYLCASLGQGNYGYTFGSGTRLTVV.

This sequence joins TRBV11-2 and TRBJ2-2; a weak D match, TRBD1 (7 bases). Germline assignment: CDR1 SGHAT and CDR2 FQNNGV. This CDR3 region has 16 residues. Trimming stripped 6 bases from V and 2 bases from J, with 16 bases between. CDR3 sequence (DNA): TGTGCCAGCAGGCCGGGACAGCGGGCTAACACCGGGGAGCTGTTTTTT. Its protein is CASRPGQRANTGELFF.

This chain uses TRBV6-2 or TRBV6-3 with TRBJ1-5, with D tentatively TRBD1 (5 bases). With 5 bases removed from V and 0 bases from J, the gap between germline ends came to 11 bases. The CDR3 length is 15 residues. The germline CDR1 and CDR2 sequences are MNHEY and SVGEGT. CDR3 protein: CASSPRGVSNQPQHF. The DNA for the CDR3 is TGTGCCAGCAGTCCCCGGGGGGTTAGCAATCAGCCCCAGCATTTT.

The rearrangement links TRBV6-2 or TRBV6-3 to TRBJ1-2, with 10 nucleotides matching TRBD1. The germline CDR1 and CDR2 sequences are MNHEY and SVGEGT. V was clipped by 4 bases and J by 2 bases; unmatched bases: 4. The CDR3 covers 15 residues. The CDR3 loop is CASSSRGQGNYGYTF. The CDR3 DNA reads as TGTGCCAGCAGTTCTCGGGGACAGGGGAACTATGGCTACACCTTC.

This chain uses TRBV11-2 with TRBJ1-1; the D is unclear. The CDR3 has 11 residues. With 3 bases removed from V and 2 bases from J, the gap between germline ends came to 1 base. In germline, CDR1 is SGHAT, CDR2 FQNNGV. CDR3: CASSFNTEAFF. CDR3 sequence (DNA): TGTGCCAGCAGCTTTAACACTGAAGCTTTCTTT.

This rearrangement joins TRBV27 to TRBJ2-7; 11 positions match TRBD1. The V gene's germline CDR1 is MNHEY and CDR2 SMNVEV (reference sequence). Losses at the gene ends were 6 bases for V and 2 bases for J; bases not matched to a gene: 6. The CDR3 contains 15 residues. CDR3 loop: CASRRAGQGAYEQYF. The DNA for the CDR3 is TGTGCCAGCAGAAGGGCGGGACAGGGGGCCTACGAGCAGTACTTC.

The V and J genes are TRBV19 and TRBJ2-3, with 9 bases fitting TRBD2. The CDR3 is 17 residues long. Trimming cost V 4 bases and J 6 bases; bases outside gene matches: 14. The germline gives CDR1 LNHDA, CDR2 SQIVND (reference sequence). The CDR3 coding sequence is TGTGCCAGTAGTACCCTTGTAGCGGGAGTGGTAACGGATACGCAGTATTTT. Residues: CASSTLVAGVVTDTQYF.

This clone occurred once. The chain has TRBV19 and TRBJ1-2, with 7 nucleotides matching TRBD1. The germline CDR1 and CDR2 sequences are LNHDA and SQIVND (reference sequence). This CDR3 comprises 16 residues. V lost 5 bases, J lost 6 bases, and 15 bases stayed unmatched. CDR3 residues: CASSWVRGPNSHGYTF. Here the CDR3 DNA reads TGTGCCAGTAGTTGGGTGAGGGGGCCTAATTCCCATGGCTACACCTTC.

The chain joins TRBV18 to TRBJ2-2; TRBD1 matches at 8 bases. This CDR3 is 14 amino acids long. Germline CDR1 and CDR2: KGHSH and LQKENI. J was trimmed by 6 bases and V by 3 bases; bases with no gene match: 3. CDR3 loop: CASSPDRVAGELFF. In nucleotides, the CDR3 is TGTGCCAGCTCACCGGACAGGGTGGCCGGGGAGCTGTTTTTT.

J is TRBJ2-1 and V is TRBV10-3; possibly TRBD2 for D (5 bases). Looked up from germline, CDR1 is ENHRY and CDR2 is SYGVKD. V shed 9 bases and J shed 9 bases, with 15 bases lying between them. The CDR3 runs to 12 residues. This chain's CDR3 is CAISGGSVEQFF. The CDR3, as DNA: TGTGCCATATCCGGCGGTAGCGTTGAGCAGTTCTTC.

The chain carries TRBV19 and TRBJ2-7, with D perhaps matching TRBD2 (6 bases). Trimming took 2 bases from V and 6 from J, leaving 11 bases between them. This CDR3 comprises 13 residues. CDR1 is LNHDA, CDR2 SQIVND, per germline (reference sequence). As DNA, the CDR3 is TGTGCCAGTAGTATAACGATGGGGGGCGAGCAGTACTTC. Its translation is CASSITMGGEQYF.

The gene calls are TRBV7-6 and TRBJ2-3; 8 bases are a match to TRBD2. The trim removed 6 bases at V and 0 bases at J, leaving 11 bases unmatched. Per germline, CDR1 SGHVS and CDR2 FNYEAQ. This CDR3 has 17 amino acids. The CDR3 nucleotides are TGTGCCAGCAGGTCTACGGGGGGGGGCCTCAGCACAGATACGCAGTATTTT. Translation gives CASRSTGGGLSTDTQYF. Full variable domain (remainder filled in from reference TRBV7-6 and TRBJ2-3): GAGVSQSPRYKVTKRGQDVALRCDPISGHVSLYWYRQALGQGPEFLTYFNYEAQQDKSGLPNDRFSAERPEGSISTLTIQRTEQRDSAMYRCASRSTGGGLSTDTQYFGPGTRLTVL.

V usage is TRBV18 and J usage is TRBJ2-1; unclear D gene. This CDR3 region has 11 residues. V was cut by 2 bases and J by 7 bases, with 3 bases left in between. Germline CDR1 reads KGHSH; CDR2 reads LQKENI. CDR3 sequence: CASSPGNEQFF. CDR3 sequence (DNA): TGTGCCAGCTCACCAGGGAATGAGCAGTTCTTC.

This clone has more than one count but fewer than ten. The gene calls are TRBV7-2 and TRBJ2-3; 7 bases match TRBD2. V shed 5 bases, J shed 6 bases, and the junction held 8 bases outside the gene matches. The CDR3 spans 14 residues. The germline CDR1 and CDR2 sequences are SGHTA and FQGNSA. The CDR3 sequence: CASSLLTSPDTQYF. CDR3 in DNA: TGTGCCAGCAGCCTACTGACTAGCCCGGATACGCAGTATTTT. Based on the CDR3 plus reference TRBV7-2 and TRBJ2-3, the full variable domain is GAGVSQSPSNKVTEKGKDVELRCDPISGHTALYWYRQSLGQGLEFLIYFQGNSAPDKSGLPSDRFSAERTGGSVSTLTIQRTQQEDSAVYLCASSLLTSPDTQYFGPGTRLTVL.